Listed below are T cell receptor beta chains from one sample, sequenced in a study of blood T cell repertoires in COVID-19. Method: immunoSEQ multiplex PCR; TCRdb's copy keeps in-frame clones and lacks some. The sample records roughly 78,000 clones, approximately 86% being singletons. Sequencing was performed on peripheral blood. The receptors shown here come from a man in his forties or fifties with acute or convalescent COVID-19. Both conserved end residues are part of each CDR3. Fields, in order: D gene, V gene, J gene, clone size, CDR3 DNA, CDR3 protein. The D gene is left open where the match is weak. A row's size may be missing; if present it is once, few, many or a size class.

TRBD1	TRBV6-1	TRBJ1-6	-	TGTGCCAGCAGTTCGACGGGACAGGCAGGATCACCCCTCCACTTT	CASSSTGQAGSPLHF
TRBD2	TRBV7-2	TRBJ2-3	-	TGTGCCAGCAGCCCTCCACCGGGACTAGCGGGGACCACAGATACGCAGTATTTT	CASSPPPGLAGTTDTQYF
TRBD1	TRBV6-5	TRBJ1-5	-	TGTGCCAGCAGTCATGGACAGGGGCTAAATCAGCCCCAGCATTTT	CASSHGQGLNQPQHF
-	TRBV28	TRBJ1-1	-	TGTGCCAGCAGTTTATCTACAGGTCTAGCTTTCTTT	CASSLSTGLAFF
-	TRBV11-2	TRBJ1-6	-	TGTGCCAGCAGCGCGGACAACGTATTACCCCTCCACTTT	CASSADNVLPLHF
TRBD1	TRBV5-1	TRBJ1-2	-	TGCGCCAGCAGCAGACAGGGGGCGGATGGCTACACCTTC	CASSRQGADGYTF
TRBD2	TRBV6-5	TRBJ2-1	-	TGTGCCAGCAGTACCGGGACTAGCTACAATGAGCAGTTCTTC	CASSTGTSYNEQFF
-	TRBV7-9	TRBJ2-3	-	TGTGCCAGCAGCGCCCGGGACAAACTCACAGATACGCAGTATTTT	CASSARDKLTDTQYF
TRBD2	TRBV9	TRBJ2-1	-	TGTGCCAGCAGCGTAGCTAGCGGGGGCCCTTTTTACAATGAGCAGTTCTTC	CASSVASGGPFYNEQFF
TRBD1	TRBV25-1	TRBJ1-1	-	TGTGCCAGCAGTGCTCCAGGGGGCCCAAGAAACACTGAAGCTTTCTTT	CASSAPGGPRNTEAFF
TRBD1	TRBV6-2/TRBV6-3	TRBJ2-6	-	TGTGCCAGCAGTTCCGGGACAGGGGGCTCTGGGGCCAACGTCCTGACTTTC	CASSSGTGGSGANVLTF
-	TRBV12-5	TRBJ2-7	-	TGTGCTAGTGGTTTGCCACAGGAGCACGAGCAGTACTTC	CASGLPQEHEQYF
-	TRBV2	TRBJ1-1	few	TGTGCCAGCAGTGTGGGGGCGACTGAAGCTTTCTTT	CASSVGATEAFF
-	TRBV9	TRBJ2-2	-	TGTGCCAGCAGCACCGTCCCCTTCGGAGGCACCGGGGAGCTGTTTTTT	CASSTVPFGGTGELFF
-	TRBV7-8	TRBJ2-7	-	TGTGCCAGCAGTCGAGACAGTCCCTACGAGCAGTACTTC	CASSRDSPYEQYF
-	TRBV5-4	TRBJ1-2	-	TGTGCCAGCAGCTTGGTGGAGGACTCTGGCTACACCTTC	CASSLVEDSGYTF
TRBD1	TRBV5-5	TRBJ2-1	-	TGTGCCAGCAGCAAAGGGACAGTCAAAGGAGCCTACAATGAGCAGTTCTTC	CASSKGTVKGAYNEQFF
TRBD1	TRBV5-1	TRBJ2-2	-	TGCGCCAGCAGCTTGGGAGTCGACAGGGGACAGGCGAACACCGGGGAGCTGTTTTTT	CASSLGVDRGQANTGELFF
-	TRBV3-1/TRBV3-2	TRBJ1-5	-	TGTGCCAGCAGCCAAACAGGGTATCAGCCCCAGCATTTT	CASSQTGYQPQHF
TRBD1	TRBV6-1	TRBJ2-7	-	TGTGCCAGCCGAGATCTAACCGGGACAGGGTTCGAGCAGTACTTC	CASRDLTGTGFEQYF
TRBD1	TRBV29-1	TRBJ1-2	few	TGCAGCGTCCAACAGGGGACTAACTATGGCTACACCTTC	CSVQQGTNYGYTF
TRBD1	TRBV6-5	TRBJ1-2	-	TGTGCCAGCAGCAACGAGGACAGGGCGGACTATGGCTACACCTTC	CASSNEDRADYGYTF
TRBD1	TRBV28	TRBJ1-2	few	TGTGCCAGCAGTTTGGAGACAGGGGGAAGGTATGGCTACACCTTC	CASSLETGGRYGYTF
-	TRBV3-1/TRBV3-2	TRBJ1-4	-	TGTGCCAGCAGCCACCAGGGGAATGAAAAACTGTTTTTT	CASSHQGNEKLFF
TRBD1	TRBV19	TRBJ1-2	-	TGTGCCAGTAGTCCCCGGACAGGGGGCGCCTATGGCTACACCTTC	CASSPRTGGAYGYTF
-	TRBV19	TRBJ1-4	-	TGTGCCAGTAGGGAGGTCGCAACTAATGAAAAACTGTTTTTT	CASREVATNEKLFF
TRBD2	TRBV6-5	TRBJ2-5	-	TGTGCCAGCAGTTACTCGGAAGTAGCGGGGGGTGAGACCCAGTACTTC	CASSYSEVAGGETQYF
-	TRBV5-1	TRBJ1-4	-	TGCGCCAGCAGCTTGGGCGAAGGCAGGGGCGCAGAAAAACTGTTTTTT	CASSLGEGRGAEKLFF
TRBD1	TRBV5-6	TRBJ2-7	-	TGTGCCAGCAGCCCCGGGACAGGGGGCCCCTACGAGCAGTACTTC	CASSPGTGGPYEQYF
-	TRBV28	TRBJ1-1	-	TGTGCCAGCAGGGTTGGAGGGACTGAAGCTTTCTTT	CASRVGGTEAFF
-	TRBV7-2	TRBJ1-2	-	TGTGCCAGCAGCCCGGGACTGGGCTATGGCTACACCTTC	CASSPGLGYGYTF
-	TRBV2	TRBJ2-6	-	TGTGCCAGCAGTGAACTAACCGGGGCCAACGTCCTGACTTTC	CASSELTGANVLTF
-	TRBV7-9	TRBJ2-5	-	TGTGCCAGCAGCCCCGGACAGTTGCGAGAGACCCAGTACTTC	CASSPGQLRETQYF
TRBD2	TRBV19	TRBJ2-6	-	TGTGCCAGTAGTTCTTTAGCGGGGGGTGGCTCTGGGGCCAACGTCCTGACTTTC	CASSSLAGGGSGANVLTF
-	TRBV7-3	TRBJ2-3	-	TGTGCCAGCAGCTTATGGAGCCGCCTCACAGATACGCAGTATTTT	CASSLWSRLTDTQYF
TRBD1	TRBV11-2	TRBJ2-1	-	TGTGCCAGCAGCTTAATGGGACAGGGTTGGTTCTTC	CASSLMGQGWFF
-	TRBV18	TRBJ2-7	-	TGTGCCAGCTCACTACCTCGGACAGATTCCTACGAGCAGTACTTC	CASSLPRTDSYEQYF